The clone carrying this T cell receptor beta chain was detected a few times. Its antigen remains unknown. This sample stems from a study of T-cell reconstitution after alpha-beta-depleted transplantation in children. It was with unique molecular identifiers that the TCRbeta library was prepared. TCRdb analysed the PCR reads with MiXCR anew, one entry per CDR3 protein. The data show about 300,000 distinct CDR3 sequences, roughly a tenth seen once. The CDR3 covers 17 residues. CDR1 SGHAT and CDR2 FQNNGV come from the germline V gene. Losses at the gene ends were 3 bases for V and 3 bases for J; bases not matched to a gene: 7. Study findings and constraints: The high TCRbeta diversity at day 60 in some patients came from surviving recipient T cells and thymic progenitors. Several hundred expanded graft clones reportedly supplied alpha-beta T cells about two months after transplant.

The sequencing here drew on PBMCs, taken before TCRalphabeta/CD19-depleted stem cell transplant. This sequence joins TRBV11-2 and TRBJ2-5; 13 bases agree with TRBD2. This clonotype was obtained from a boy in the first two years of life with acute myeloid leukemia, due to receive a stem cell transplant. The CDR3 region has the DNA TGTGCCAGCAGCTTCAGGGGGGGACTAGCGGGAAAAGAGACCCAGTACTTC. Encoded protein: CASSFRGGLAGKETQYF. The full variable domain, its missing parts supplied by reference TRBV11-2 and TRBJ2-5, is EAGVAQSPRYKIIEKRQSVAFWCNPISGHATLYWYQQILGQGPKLLIQFQNNGVVDDSQLPKDRFSAERLKGVDSTLKIQPAKLEDSAVYLCASSFRGGLAGKETQYFGPGTRLLVL.